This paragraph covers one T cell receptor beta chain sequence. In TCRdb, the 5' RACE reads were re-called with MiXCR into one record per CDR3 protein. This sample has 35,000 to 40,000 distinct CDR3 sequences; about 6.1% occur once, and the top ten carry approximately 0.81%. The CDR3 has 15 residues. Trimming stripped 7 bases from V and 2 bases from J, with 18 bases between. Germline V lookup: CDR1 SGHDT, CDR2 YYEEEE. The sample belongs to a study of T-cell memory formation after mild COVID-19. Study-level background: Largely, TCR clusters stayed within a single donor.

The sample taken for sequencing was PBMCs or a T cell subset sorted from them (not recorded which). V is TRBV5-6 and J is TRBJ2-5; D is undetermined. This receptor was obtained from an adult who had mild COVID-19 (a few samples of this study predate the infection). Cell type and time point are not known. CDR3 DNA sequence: TGTGCCAGCTCGCCGGCATGCACAGCTCAAGAGACCCAGTACTTC. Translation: CASSPACTAQETQYF.